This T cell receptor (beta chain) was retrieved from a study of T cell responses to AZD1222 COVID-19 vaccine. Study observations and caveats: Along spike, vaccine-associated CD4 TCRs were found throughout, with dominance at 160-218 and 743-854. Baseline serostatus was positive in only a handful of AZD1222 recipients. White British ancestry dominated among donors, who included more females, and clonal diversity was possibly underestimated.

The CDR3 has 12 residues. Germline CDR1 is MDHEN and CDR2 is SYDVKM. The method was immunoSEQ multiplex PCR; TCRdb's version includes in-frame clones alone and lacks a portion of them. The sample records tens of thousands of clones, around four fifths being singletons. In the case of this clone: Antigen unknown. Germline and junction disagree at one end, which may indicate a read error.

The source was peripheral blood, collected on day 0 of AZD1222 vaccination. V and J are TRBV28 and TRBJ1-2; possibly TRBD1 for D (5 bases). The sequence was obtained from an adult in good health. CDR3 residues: CASRAGNYGYTF. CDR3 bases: TGCGCATCCCGGGCAGGGAACTATGGCTACACCTTC.